A selection of T cell receptor beta chains follows, all from one sample in a study of blood T cell repertoires in COVID-19. Sequencing was performed with immunoSEQ multiplex PCR; in TCRdb, only in-frame clones are kept and a portion is missing. The sample holds about 87,000 clones; 87% are singletons and the top ten take less than 5%. Sequenced material: peripheral blood. The receptors here all came from a woman older than 75 with acute or convalescent COVID-19. The CDR3 runs from the conserved cysteine through the conserved F or W. A D gene is named only where the DNA matches it firmly. Rows give clone size only sometimes, using once, few, many, or a class for an expanded clone.

size,D,J,V,CDR3,DNA
NA,TRBD2,TRBJ2-7,TRBV7-9,CASSLAGLAGGKEQYF,TGTGCCAGCAGCTTAGCGGGACTAGCGGGGGGGAAAGAGCAGTACTTC
NA,TRBD2,TRBJ2-1,TRBV7-9,CASSLLVSGRSYNEQFF,TGTGCCAGCAGCTTATTGGTGAGCGGGAGGTCCTACAATGAGCAGTTCTTC
NA,NA,TRBJ1-2,TRBV30,CACRGGYGYTF,TGTGCCTGCAGAGGGGGCTATGGCTACACCTTC
NA,TRBD1,TRBJ2-1,TRBV7-3,CASSLMGGTGRNEQFF,TGTGCCAGCAGCTTAATGGGGGGGACAGGGAGGAATGAGCAGTTCTTC
once,NA,TRBJ1-1,TRBV5-5,CASSPGNTEAFF,TGTGCCAGCAGCCCCGGGAACACTGAAGCTTTCTTT
NA,NA,TRBJ1-1,TRBV2,CASSPGQGYTEAFF,TGTGCCAGCAGTCCCGGGCAGGGGTACACTGAAGCTTTCTTT
NA,TRBD2,TRBJ2-1,TRBV7-9,CASSPRGSGRDNEQFF,TGTGCCAGCAGCCCTAGGGGAAGCGGGAGAGACAATGAGCAGTTCTTC
NA,NA,TRBJ2-5,TRBV5-5,CASSLPEGTQYF,TGTGCCAGCAGCTTGCCCGAGGGGACCCAGTACTTC
NA,NA,TRBJ2-5,TRBV20-1,CSASLGSEQETQYF,TGCAGTGCTAGTTTAGGTTCGGAGCAAGAGACCCAGTACTTC
NA,NA,TRBJ2-3,TRBV6-2/TRBV6-3,CASSSGLSGYTDTQYF,TGTGCCAGCAGTTCGGGACTTTCCGGGTACACAGATACGCAGTATTTT
NA,NA,TRBJ2-4,TRBV6-6,CASSPESSRNIQYF,TGTGCCAGCAGTCCGGAGTCATCTAGGAACATTCAGTACTTC
NA,TRBD2,TRBJ2-3,TRBV30,CAWSVQGSGGTDTQYF,TGTGCCTGGAGTGTACAAGGGAGCGGGGGCACAGATACGCAGTATTTT
NA,NA,TRBJ2-7,TRBV6-2/TRBV6-3,CASSYTRQDYEQYF,TGTGCCAGCAGTTACACGAGACAGGACTACGAGCAGTACTTC
once,TRBD2,TRBJ2-1,TRBV19,CASSLTGTSGGSYNEQFF,TGTGCCAGTAGTCTTACCGGGACTAGCGGGGGGTCCTACAATGAGCAGTTCTTC
NA,TRBD1,TRBJ2-7,TRBV6-5,CASSYTSPGQGAQYF,TGTGCCAGCAGTTACACCTCCCCCGGACAGGGTGCGCAGTACTTC
NA,NA,TRBJ2-2,TRBV9,CASSTKGWGANTGELFF,TGTGCCAGCAGCACCAAGGGGTGGGGCGCGAACACCGGGGAGCTGTTTTTT
NA,TRBD1,TRBJ1-2,TRBV10-3,CAINNGQGEKRYGYTF,TGTGCCATCAACAACGGACAGGGGGAGAAGCGCTATGGCTACACCTTC
NA,TRBD1,TRBJ1-1,TRBV30,CAWSDRTGEAFF,TGTGCCTGGAGTGATAGGACAGGAGAAGCTTTCTTT
NA,TRBD1,TRBJ1-4,TRBV27,CASSLGQGDGEKLFF,TGTGCCAGCAGTTTAGGACAGGGGGATGGAGAAAAACTGTTTTTT
NA,NA,TRBJ1-2,TRBV5-6,CASSLAGMEYTF,TGTGCCAGCAGCTTGGCAGGGATGGAATACACCTTC
NA,NA,TRBJ2-2,TRBV4-3,CASSQGQGSTGELFF,TGCGCCAGCAGCCAAGGGCAGGGTAGCACCGGGGAGCTGTTTTTT
NA,NA,TRBJ2-1,TRBV7-2,CASSLRGPPLSEQFF,TGTGCCAGCAGCTTGCGGGGACCTCCATTAAGTGAGCAGTTCTTC
NA,NA,TRBJ1-3,TRBV5-8,CASSLGGLGNTIYF,TGTGCCAGCAGCTTGGGGGGACTTGGAAACACCATATATTTT
NA,TRBD1,TRBJ2-5,TRBV6-2/TRBV6-3,CASSYSYTGQGRETQYF,TGTGCCAGCAGTTACTCGTATACGGGACAGGGAAGAGAGACCCAGTACTTC
NA,NA,TRBJ2-5,TRBV5-1,CASSRQGGETQYF,TGCGCCAGCAGCAGGCAGGGAGGCGAGACCCAGTACTTC
few,NA,TRBJ1-1,TRBV7-8,CASSFSSVMRTEAFF,TGTGCCAGCAGCTTCTCTAGTGTGATGCGGACTGAAGCTTTCTTT
NA,NA,TRBJ2-1,TRBV3-1/TRBV3-2,CASSPPPYNEQFF,TGTGCCAGCAGCCCCCCCCCGTACAATGAGCAGTTCTTC
NA,TRBD1,TRBJ1-2,TRBV29-1,CSVGSFGTANYGYTF,TGCAGCGTTGGTAGTTTTGGGACAGCTAACTATGGCTACACCTTC
NA,NA,TRBJ2-7,TRBV14,CASSPITGISYEQYF,TGTGCCAGCAGCCCGATCACAGGAATTTCCTACGAGCAGTACTTC
NA,NA,TRBJ2-1,TRBV29-1,CSVEGGREQFF,TGCAGCGTTGAAGGTGGGAGAGAGCAGTTCTTC
NA,TRBD1,TRBJ2-5,TRBV3-1/TRBV3-2,CASSQDLGQPQETQYF,TGTGCCAGCAGCCAAGATCTGGGACAGCCTCAAGAGACCCAGTACTTC
NA,TRBD1,TRBJ2-7,TRBV29-1,CSVGTGGYEQYF,TGCAGCGTTGGGACAGGGGGTTACGAGCAGTACTTC
NA,NA,TRBJ1-4,TRBV5-1,CASSKIGEKLFF,TGCGCCAGCAGCAAAATCGGGGAAAAACTGTTTTTT
once,TRBD1,TRBJ1-1,TRBV18,CASSPRLQGANTEAFF,TGTGCCAGCTCGCCGAGACTACAGGGGGCGAACACTGAAGCTTTCTTT
NA,TRBD1,TRBJ1-2,TRBV27,CASSLRTGNGYTF,TGTGCCAGCAGTTTAAGGACAGGCAATGGCTACACCTTC